This entry concerns a single T cell receptor beta chain. The antigen this receptor binds is unknown. The record has no base qualities; no much larger clone is one base away. This sample stems from a study of shared clonotypes between healthy human individuals (dated by TCRdb to about 2020). Background on the whole study: A couple of women and a few men aged 18 to 49 years were included in the cohort. Leukapheresis yielded between about 0.94 and 8.9 billion PBMCs per donor. To estimate repertoire size and how much clonotype sharing occurs between individuals, the study deeply sequenced the blood TCR repertoires of five or six healthy adults. To increase sequencing depth and limit assay-specific biases, TCR repertoire library preparation and sequencing were carried out by different laboratories using diverse techniques. For each donor, CD4 naive and CD4 memory were each given three plates, CD8 naive was given two plates, and CD8 memory was given one plate.

The V and J ends are trimmed by 0 bases and 5 bases, leaving 12 bases between them. The germline V gene sets CDR1 to SQVTM and CDR2 to ANQGSEA. From the cysteine up to the phenylalanine, the CDR3 has a length of 14 residues. Only the CDR3 region is kept as DNA, spanning 42 bases read in frame from base 1. Using the deep immunoSEQ assay, TCR CDR3 regions were amplified from genomic DNA by multiplex PCR. Extracted genomic DNA from each cell subset was spread evenly across all wells of several immunoSEQ 96-well plates, with each plate serving as a replicate. Each replicate PCR for sorted subsets received roughly 0.2 ug genomic DNA, equal to roughly 29,000 T cell genomes. Purified libraries were quantified with a Qubit 3.0 fluorometer, sized on a Bioanalyzer 2100, and re-quantified with the KAPA Library Quantification kit. Each immunoSEQ 96-well plate was sequenced on its own single-read 150-cycle Illumina NextSeq 550 flow cell. On the authors' methods: Because the immunoSEQ output included only junctional sequences and no quality scores, the filtering could not be the same as the filtering used for full-length reads. Sequences were annotated with PyIR, a Python wrapper for IgBLAST v1.9, using IMGT germline references to assign V/J genes and CDR3. Reads with weak V/J assignments (E-value above 1e-6), missing CDR3, stop codons, out-of-frame junctions, or ambiguous translated residues were removed. V3J clonotypes were defined as sequences sharing the same inferred V gene, J gene, and CDR3 amino acid sequence. Percentage overlap between repertoires was computed as shared unique clonotypes divided by the size of the smaller repertoire. Repertoire richness was assessed with RTK rarefaction, the Chao1 estimator, and Recon v2.1 estimates of unobserved clonotypes. For all TCRbeta clonotypes obtained by the gDNA method from several donors, generation probabilities were computed with OLGA. The source is immuneACCESS, and TCRdb retained only in-frame sequences with V and J called. Part of the clones is not carried over; for the studies checked, unresolved V genes explain less than half of this, and the remainder is unexplained. V and J calls and clone size follow that table, whereas D and trimming were derived from the DNA. This sample has hundreds of thousands of clones in its table, and 85% to 95% of those were observed once. Around 24% of the sample belongs to the ten largest clones.

For the CD8 naive samples, CD45RO-negative cells were positively selected for CCR7, yielding a CD45RA+CCR7+ population from which TemRA cells were excluded. The donors were healthy, HIV-negative adults who had no recently reported acute infections or vaccinations. Only Caucasian adults living in Nashville, Tennessee, USA were represented among the donors. After blood collection by leukapheresis, PBMCs were isolated using Ficoll-Histopaque density gradient centrifugation and then cryopreserved in the vapor phase of liquid nitrogen. Analytical flow cytometry was used to check the purity and quantity of every magnetically sorted T cell population. Genomic DNA was isolated from each sorted fraction and quantified by UV absorbance on a Nanodrop 2000c. Study-level results and caveats: Naive subsets generally had larger estimated clonotype richness than memory subsets. Around 5% of naive CD4, 3% to 3.5% of naive CD8, 2.3% of memory CD4, and around 0.42% of memory CD8 clonotypes were shared across several donors. Pairwise subsampling led to the expectation that sequencing depth would affect the degree of clonotype sharing among donors. Because the study included only a small number of donors, the genetic and exposure-history diversity represented was limited. Sampling was limited to blood, and TCR repertoires in tissue likely differ from TCR repertoires in blood. Compared with non-shared clonotypes, clonotypes shared by all four sorted-subset donors had higher generation probabilities. Even with the large sequencing depth, rarefaction of the sorted-subset datasets indicated that sequencing was incomplete.

The rearrangement combines TRBV29-1 with TRBJ2-3, with TRBD2 tentatively as D gene (6 bases match). Sequenced material: naive CD8+ T cells sorted from blood. The sample's cell subset or site label, in plain terms: CD45RA+CCR7+. This TCR was sampled from a man aged 25-45 years in good health. Here is the DNA: TGCAGCGTTGAAGATGAGCGACTAGTAGATACGCAGTATTTT. Its translation reads: CSVEDERLVDTQYF.